This TCR beta chain was found in a study of cytomegalovirus exposure and HLA in healthy donors. Findings and caveats of the study: Donors belonging to an Asian-associated ancestry cluster reportedly showed fewer N-insertions in productive TCRs than the roughly 670-donor mean, according to what a later analysis found. In vitro testing confirmed three CMV-associated chains as specific for CMV antigens. For TCR beta chains, V- and J-gene trimming was later linked to a missense DCLRE1C variant.

As concerns this clone: No antigen is known for it.

The germline V gene has CDR1 SGHRS and CDR2 YFSETQ. The V gene end was trimmed by 1 base and the J gene end by 4 bases; junction bases not matched to a gene: 10. This CDR3 region has 17 residues. Nominally healthy donors provided the samples, though records likely missed some immune exposures. The PCR made use of 60 Vbeta and 13 Jbeta primers. Assay: immunoSEQ multiplex PCR; the TCRdb copy retains only in-frame clones and omits some. Among roughly 150,000 clones listed, approximately 85% were seen once. This rearrangement joins TRBV5-1 to TRBJ2-3, with TRBD2 identical over 9 bases. Sequenced sample: PBMCs. The TCR was taken from a woman aged 18-30 years in good health and CMV-seronegative. The CDR3 sequence is CASSLPIAGEYSDTQYF. In nucleotides, the CDR3 is TGCGCCAGCAGCTTGCCGATAGCGGGAGAATATTCAGATACGCAGTATTTT. The full variable domain, with the rest looked up from reference TRBV5-1 and TRBJ2-3, is KAGVTQTPRYLIKTRGQQVTLSCSPISGHRSVSWYQQTPGQGLQFLFEYFSETQRNKGNFPGRFSGRQFSNSRSEMNVSTLELGDSALYLCASSLPIAGEYSDTQYFGPGTRLTVL.